The clone carrying this T cell receptor (beta chain) was recorded at least ten times. The data are from a study of T cells in Graves' hyperthyroidism and ophthalmopathy. TCR beta CDR3 sequences were amplified from RNA transcripts. Using the HTBI primer set, a first-round RT-PCR was run on the TCR CDR3. TCRdb re-analysed the multiplex PCR reads in MiXCR, keeping a single row per CDR3 protein. The data contain 300,000 to 400,000 distinct CDR3 sequences, about 18% of them singletons. The CDR3 is 18 amino acids. Germline loops: CDR1 MNHNS, CDR2 SASEGT. The V gene end was trimmed by 6 bases and the J gene end by 4 bases; junction bases not matched to a gene: 13.

This sequence joins TRBV6-1 and TRBJ2-7, with 15 bases that match TRBD2. This sequence was found in a man aged 18-30 years with Graves' ophthalmopathy. The sequencing sample was made of blood. The CDR3, as DNA: TGTGCCAGCAGGTGGACTAGCGGGGGGGCCGACGATGGGTACGAGCAGTACTTC. It specifies CASRWTSGGADDGYEQYF.